These T cell receptor beta chains were read from a single sample in a study of radiation and T cells in renal cell carcinoma. Libraries were prepared by immunoSEQ multiplex PCR; TCRdb keeps only in-frame clonotypes and omits some of them. The profile covers tens of thousands of clones, with approximately 83% appearing a single time and roughly 20% taken by the ten largest. The sequencing here drew on blood, taken from a patient whose treatment included radiotherapy and nephrectomy. These receptors were collected from a woman aged 45-59 years with renal cell carcinoma. CDR3s include the opening cysteine and the closing phenylalanine or tryptophan. The D gene is left open where the match is weak. A clone size is listed for some rows: how often the clone was seen (once, few, many), or a class if it is expanded.

.	TRBV12-5	TRBJ2-1	TRBD2	TGTGCTAGTGGTTTGGTACTATCCGGGACTAGCGGGAGTAGGTACAATGAGCAGTTCTTC	CASGLVLSGTSGSRYNEQFF
.	TRBV6-5	TRBJ2-7	.	TGTGCCAGCAGTTTGGTACTAGCCGGCGAGCAGTACTTC	CASSLVLAGEQYF
.	TRBV19	TRBJ2-3	TRBD1	TGTGCCAGTACCATCGACAGGGCGAGCACAGATACGCAGTATTTT	CASTIDRASTDTQYF
.	TRBV30	TRBJ1-2	.	TGTGCCTGGAGTAATGAGAGGAACTATGGCTACACCTTC	CAWSNERNYGYTF
once	TRBV7-2	TRBJ1-5	TRBD1	TGTGCCAGCAGCTTAGAGACAGGGCTTCAGCCCCAGCATTTT	CASSLETGLQPQHF
.	TRBV4-1	TRBJ1-5	.	TGCGCCAGCAGCCAAGTAGTGGGCGTTCAGCCCCAGCATTTT	CASSQVVGVQPQHF
.	TRBV4-3	TRBJ2-1	.	TGCGCCAGCAGCCAAGACGCTCCCTCATACAATGAGCAGTTCTTC	CASSQDAPSYNEQFF
.	TRBV7-6	TRBJ2-5	TRBD1	TGTGCCAGCAGCCCCCGACAGGGGGCGGTTAAAGAGACCCAGTACTTC	CASSPRQGAVKETQYF
.	TRBV18	TRBJ2-5	.	TGTGCCAGCTCACCAAGTCTACTAGCTGGGGAGACCCAGTACTTC	CASSPSLLAGETQYF
few	TRBV9	TRBJ1-4	.	TGTGCCAGCAGCGTAGGGCAGGGCGGTGAAAAACTGTTTTTT	CASSVGQGGEKLFF
few	TRBV2	TRBJ2-7	.	TGTGCCAGCAGTGATTTGACAGCCTACGAGCAGTACTTC	CASSDLTAYEQYF
few	TRBV21-1	TRBJ1-2	.	TGTGCCAGGAGAGGAGGCTACACCTTC	CARRGGYTF
many	TRBV4-1	TRBJ2-5	.	TGCGCCAGCAGCCCGTCTTGGGGAGAAGAGACCCAGTACTTC	CASSPSWGEETQYF
.	TRBV5-4	TRBJ2-7	.	TGTGCCAGCAGCTTCATGGGGAGCTCGTACGAGCAGTACTTC	CASSFMGSSYEQYF
.	TRBV7-9	TRBJ2-5	TRBD1	TGTGCCAGCAGCCGACTGGGACAGGGTGGAGAGACCCAGTACTTC	CASSRLGQGGETQYF
.	TRBV10-2	TRBJ2-7	.	TGCGCCAGCAGTGAGTCCATAAACGAGCAGTACTTC	CASSESINEQYF
.	TRBV13	TRBJ2-5	TRBD1	TGTGCCAGCAGCCGAGGACAGGGGGAAGGAGAGACCCAGTACTTC	CASSRGQGEGETQYF
.	TRBV30	TRBJ1-4	.	TGTGCCTGGAGTGTACTAAGTAGGGGGGAAAAACTGTTTTTT	CAWSVLSRGEKLFF
.	TRBV11-2	TRBJ2-7	TRBD2	TGTGCCAGCAGCTCCGACCAGCTAGCGGATATCTACGAGCAGTACTTC	CASSSDQLADIYEQYF
.	TRBV4-3	TRBJ1-4	TRBD1	TGCGCCAGCAGCCACCCAGGGGGGACAGGGGGAGCAACTAATGAAAAACTGTTTTTT	CASSHPGGTGGATNEKLFF
once	TRBV9	TRBJ2-5	.	TGTGCCAGCAGCCCCCAGGGTTGGGAGACCCAGTACTTC	CASSPQGWETQYF
few	TRBV27	TRBJ1-6	TRBD1	TGTGCCAGCAGCTGGACAGGGAATAATTCACCCCTCCACTTT	CASSWTGNNSPLHF